What follows are 21 T cell receptor beta chains derived from one specimen sequenced in a study of T cell responses to AZD1222 COVID-19 vaccine. TCRdb's table, derived via immunoSEQ multiplex PCR, lists solely in-frame clones and lacks some. The table has fewer than 100,000 clones, about 90% seen once. The sequencing used peripheral blood, collected on day 0 of AZD1222 vaccination. These receptor sequences come from an adult in good health.

This chain uses TRBV4-3 with TRBJ2-6; perhaps TRBD1 as D (6 bases). Looked up from germline, CDR1 is LGHNA and CDR2 is YSLEER. The CDR3 is 18 amino acids. The V and J ends lost 4 bases and 0 bases respectively, with 16 bases between them. The CDR3 region is CASSRGQPDDSGANVLTF. The CDR3 nucleotides read TGCGCCAGCAGCCGAGGACAGCCAGATGACTCTGGGGCCAACGTCCTGACTTTC.

This chain joins TRBV24-1 and TRBJ2-5; tentative D call: TRBD1 (5 bases). V lost 5 bases to trimming and J lost 1 base, with 19 bases between them. The germline V gene encodes CDR1 KGHDR and CDR2 SFDVKD. The CDR3 extends over 17 amino acids. The chain's CDR3 is CATSGDSQASSQETQYF. CDR3 in DNA: TGTGCCACCAGTGGTGACTCACAGGCGAGTTCCCAAGAGACCCAGTACTTC.

The chain uses TRBV5-1 and TRBJ2-5, with D tentatively TRBD2 (6 bases). The ends were cut back, 3 bases at V and 0 bases at J, with 9 bases in the middle. Per germline, CDR1 SGHRS and CDR2 YFSETQ. This CDR3 spans 14 amino acids. The CDR3 DNA reads as TGCGCCAGCAGCTCCGGACTAAACCAAGAGACCCAGTACTTC. As protein: CASSSGLNQETQYF.

The chain uses TRBV18 and TRBJ1-1; TRBD1 agrees at 7 bases. Germline trimming cut 3 bases from V and 4 bases from J; bases unmatched to any gene: 14. Germline CDR1 and CDR2: KGHSH and LQKENI. The CDR3 covers 17 residues. CDR3 in amino acids: CASSPRGAGGYITEAFF. The CDR3 DNA reads TGTGCCAGCTCACCGCGCGGGGCAGGGGGGTATATCACTGAAGCTTTCTTT. Full variable domain (rest looked up from reference TRBV18 and TRBJ1-1): NAGVMQNPRHLVRRRGQEARLRCSPMKGHSHVYWYRQLPEEGLKFMVYLQKENIIDESGMPKERFSAEFPKEGPSILRIQQVVRGDSAAYFCASSPRGAGGYITEAFFGQGTRLTVV.

The genes are TRBV4-3 and TRBJ2-7; no clear D. CDR1 is LGHNA, CDR2 YSLEER, per germline. The CDR3 is 15 amino acids. Trimming shortened V by 0 bases and J by 3 bases, and 12 bases separated the two germline ends. CDR3 nucleotides: TGCGCCAGCAGCCAAGATCGGCGGCAGGACTACGAGCAGTACTTC. It is translated as CASSQDRRQDYEQYF.

The chain carries TRBV5-3 and TRBJ1-6; 11 bases map to TRBD1. TRBV5-3 is an ORF, and what it does is uncertain. The V segment lost 5 bases and the J segment 5 bases; nucleotides outside the gene matches: 6. The CDR3 consists of 16 residues. The CDR3 sequence is CARRPGTGGDNSPLHF. The CDR3 DNA follows: TGTGCCAGAAGACCGGGGACAGGGGGAGATAATTCACCCCTCCACTTT.

The chain uses TRBV9 and TRBJ1-6; 11 bases align to TRBD1. Germline CDR1 and CDR2: SGDLS and YYNGEE. J gave up 4 bases and V 4 bases, and 4 bases lay outside the gene matches. The CDR3 sequence is 16 residues long. The CDR3 loop reads CASSPGQGAYNSPLHF. DNA for the CDR3: TGTGCCAGCAGCCCTGGACAGGGGGCATATAATTCACCCCTCCACTTT.

The chain is built from TRBV7-2 and TRBJ1-1; 8 nucleotides match TRBD1. Losses at the gene ends were 4 bases for V and 6 bases for J; bases not matched to a gene: 10. This CDR3 is built from 15 residues. Germline assignment: CDR1 SGHTA and CDR2 FQGNSA. As DNA, the CDR3 is TGTGCCAGCAGCTATGGGGACAGGAAATCCTCTGAAGCTTTCTTT. As protein: CASSYGDRKSSEAFF. Full variable domain (remainder filled in from reference TRBV7-2 and TRBJ1-1): GAGVSQSPSNKVTEKGKDVELRCDPISGHTALYWYRQSLGQGLEFLIYFQGNSAPDKSGLPSDRFSAERTGGSVSTLTIQRTQQEDSAVYLCASSYGDRKSSEAFFGQGTRLTVV.

The count of this clone is one. The chain has TRBV29-1 and TRBJ1-4; possible D gene TRBD1, 6 bases. The germline gives CDR1 SQVTM, CDR2 ANQGSEA. V was pared by 3 bases and J by 13 bases, with 21 bases between. The CDR3 is made up of 14 amino acids. The CDR3 DNA reads TGCAGCGTTGAGGGGGCAGGCAAAACCGGGGGACTGTTTTTT. It is translated as CSVEGAGKTGGLFF.

V and J are TRBV5-4 and TRBJ2-5, with no clear D. CDR1 and CDR2 (germline): SGHNT, YYREEE (reference sequence). The V end lost 4 bases, the J end lost 1 base, and 14 bases lay between the germline ends. This CDR3 region has 15 residues. CDR3 in DNA: TGTGCCAGCAGCCCCGTGTCAGGTCCCCAAGAGACCCAGTACTTC. Residues: CASSPVSGPQETQYF.

The chain couples TRBV4-3 to TRBJ2-7; TRBD1 matches at 11 bases. The CDR3 sequence is 14 residues long. CDR1 and CDR2 from the germline V gene are LGHNA and YSLEER. J lost 3 bases, V lost 4 bases, and 2 bases had no gene match. CDR3 DNA: TGCGCCAGCAGCCGGGGGACAGGGGGCTACGAGCAGTACTTC. Residues: CASSRGTGGYEQYF.

The chain is built from TRBV4-3 and TRBJ1-2; D unclear. Trimming took 1 base from V and 2 from J, leaving 11 bases between them. The CDR3 loop spans 15 amino acids. The germline V gene has CDR1 LGHNA and CDR2 YSLEER. CDR3 bases: TGCGCCAGCAGCCAAGGGGTAGGACTAAACTATGGCTACACCTTC. This codes for CASSQGVGLNYGYTF.

V gene TRBV7-8 combines with J gene TRBJ2-5; 11 bases are shared with TRBD2. Germline CDR1 is SGHVS and CDR2 is FQNEAQ. The CDR3 totals 16 residues. V was clipped by 5 bases and J by 1 base; unmatched bases: 6. CDR3 bases: TGTGCCAGCAGCCCCCGGACTAGCGGGTCCCAAGAGACCCAGTACTTC. It specifies CASSPRTSGSQETQYF.

The chain links TRBV6-2 or TRBV6-3 to TRBJ1-2; TRBD1 is a possible D gene (5 bases). Germline V gene sequence: CDR1 MNHEY, CDR2 SVGEGT. The CDR3 loop spans 15 amino acids. The ends were cut back, 0 bases at V and 3 bases at J, with 11 bases in the middle. The CDR3 is CASSYSGEEDYGYTF. The CDR3 nucleotides are TGTGCCAGCAGTTACTCAGGGGAAGAAGACTATGGCTACACCTTC.

The V and J genes are TRBV6-5 and TRBJ2-2; the match to TRBD2 covers 8 bases. The V segment lost 6 bases and the J segment 5 bases; nucleotides outside the gene matches: 8. Germline CDR1 is MNHEY and CDR2 is SVGAGI. The CDR3 sequence is 15 residues long. CDR3 region: CASRAGTRVTGELFF. The CDR3 DNA follows: TGTGCCAGCAGAGCCGGGACTAGGGTGACCGGGGAGCTGTTTTTT.

The chain employs TRBV7-2 and TRBJ1-3; D ambiguous. Germline assignment: CDR1 SGHTA and CDR2 FQGNSA. The V gene lost 3 bases and the J gene lost 3 bases, with 15 bases spanning the gap. This CDR3 is built from 16 residues. CDR3 sequence: CASSFVGKISGNTIYF. CDR3 in DNA: TGTGCCAGCAGCTTTGTGGGCAAAATCAGTGGAAACACCATATATTTT.

The rearrangement joins TRBV21-1 to TRBJ1-6; the D segment call TRBD1 is taken from the table without a DNA check. TRBV21-1 is shown as a pseudogene. The CDR3 has 19 amino acids. CDR3 sequence: CASSKRDDRGTVGNSPLHF. CDR3 bases: TGTGCCAGCAGCAAAAGGGACGACAGGGGGACCGTCGGGAATTCACCCCTCCACTTT.

V usage is TRBV10-3 and J usage is TRBJ1-2; weak D call: TRBD1 (6 bases). Per germline, CDR1 ENHRY and CDR2 SYGVKD. With 10 bases removed from V and 0 bases from J, the gap between germline ends came to 15 bases. The CDR3 loop spans 14 amino acids. The CDR3 DNA is TGTGCCAACAACCGGGACAACACTAACTATGGCTACACCTTC. This codes for CANNRDNTNYGYTF.

V gene TRBV7-6 combines with J gene TRBJ2-5; TRBD1 matches 7 bases. CDR1 SGHVS and CDR2 FNYEAQ come from the germline V gene. The ends lost 4 bases at V and 5 bases at J; junction bases unmatched: 4. CDR3 length equals 13 residues. CDR3 in amino acids: CASSWQGVETQYF. The CDR3 region has the DNA TGTGCCAGCAGCTGGCAGGGGGTTGAGACCCAGTACTTC. The whole variable domain, remainder taken from reference TRBV7-6 and TRBJ2-5, is GAGVSQSPRYKVTKRGQDVALRCDPISGHVSLYWYRQALGQGPEFLTYFNYEAQQDKSGLPNDRFSAERPEGSISTLTIQRTEQRDSAMYRCASSWQGVETQYFGPGTRLLVL.

V usage is TRBV6-5 and J usage is TRBJ1-2, with 8 bases aligning to TRBD1. The germline CDR1 and CDR2 sequences are MNHEY and SVGAGI. Trimming took 2 bases from V and 5 from J; bases not matched to a gene: 10. CDR3 length: 16 residues. The CDR3 here is CASSYAGGAFSYGYTF. The CDR3 DNA follows: TGTGCCAGCAGTTACGCAGGGGGCGCATTTAGTTATGGCTACACCTTC.

V gene TRBV18 combines with J gene TRBJ1-1; D call uncertain. The CDR3 consists of 13 residues. Germline assignment: CDR1 KGHSH and CDR2 LQKENI. V lost 2 bases and J 1 base, leaving 5 bases between the germline ends. In DNA, the CDR3 is TGTGCCAGCTCACCAGGAGCGAACACTGAAGCTTTCTTT. It specifies CASSPGANTEAFF. Looking up the rest from reference TRBV18 and TRBJ1-1 gives the full variable domain: NAGVMQNPRHLVRRRGQEARLRCSPMKGHSHVYWYRQLPEEGLKFMVYLQKENIIDESGMPKERFSAEFPKEGPSILRIQQVVRGDSAAYFCASSPGANTEAFFGQGTRLTVV.